The sequence of this T cell receptor beta chain was determined in a study of PD-1 blockade in classical Hodgkin lymphoma. Study at large: Intravenous nivolumab at 3 mg/kg was given to patients every 2 weeks. Study-level results: Some patients began nivolumab under 1 year after ASCT. These patients were excluded from later analyses.

About this clone itself: The antigen remains unidentified.

Germline V CDR1 and CDR2: MNHEY, SMNVEV (reference sequence). The CDR3 sequence is 15 residues long. V shed 5 bases, J shed 0 bases, and the junction held 4 bases outside the gene matches. Following autologous stem cell transplantation, relapse occurred in every patient, and exposure to brentuximab vedotin varied. Under best response, outcomes were complete response, partial response or progressive disease. Sequenced by immunoSEQ multiplex PCR; TCRdb stores in-frame clones only, minus some. The sample shows tens of thousands of clones, about 84% of them seen only once. This specimen was peripheral blood mononuclear cells (PBMCs), taken at baseline. The rearrangement joins TRBV27 to TRBJ1-5; 7 bases fit TRBD1. This sequence was found in a human donor with classical Hodgkin lymphoma. CDR3 region: CASSPTGASNQPQHF. The CDR3 nucleotides read TGTGCCAGCAGTCCTACAGGGGCTAGCAATCAGCCCCAGCATTTT.